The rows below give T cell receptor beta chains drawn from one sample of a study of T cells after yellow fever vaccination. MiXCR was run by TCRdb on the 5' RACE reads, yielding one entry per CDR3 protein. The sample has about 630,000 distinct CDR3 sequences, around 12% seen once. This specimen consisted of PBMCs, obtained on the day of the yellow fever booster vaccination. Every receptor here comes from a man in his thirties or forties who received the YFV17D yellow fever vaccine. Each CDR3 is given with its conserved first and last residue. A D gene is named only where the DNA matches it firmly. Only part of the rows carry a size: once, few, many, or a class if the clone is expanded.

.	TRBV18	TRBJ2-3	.	CASSPTGPSTDTQYF	TGTGCCAGCTCACCGACGGGACCGAGCACAGATACGCAGTATTTT
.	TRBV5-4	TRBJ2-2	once	CASSLDSVNTGELFF	TGTGCCAGCAGCTTAGATAGCGTGAACACCGGGGAGCTGTTTTTT
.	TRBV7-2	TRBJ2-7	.	CASSLVERYEQYF	TGTGCCAGCAGCTTAGTTGAGCGCTACGAGCAGTACTTC
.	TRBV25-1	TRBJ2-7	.	CASSGGYPGEQYF	TGTGCCAGCAGTGGGGGCTATCCCGGGGAGCAGTACTTC
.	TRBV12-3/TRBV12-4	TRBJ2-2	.	CASSFSTERDTGELFF	TGTGCCAGCAGTTTCTCGACAGAAAGGGACACCGGGGAGCTGTTTTTT
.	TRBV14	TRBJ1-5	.	CASRRGGAQPQHF	TGTGCCAGCAGACGGGGGGGGGCTCAGCCCCAGCATTTT
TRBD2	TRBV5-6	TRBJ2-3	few	CASSLLGGRATDTQYF	TGTGCCAGCAGCTTGTTGGGCGGGAGAGCGACAGATACGCAGTATTTT
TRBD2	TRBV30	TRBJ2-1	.	CAWRGDGLAGASEQFF	TGTGCCTGGAGGGGGGACGGACTAGCGGGAGCGAGTGAGCAGTTCTTC
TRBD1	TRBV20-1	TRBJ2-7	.	CSAAAGTGSYEQYF	TGCAGTGCCGCCGCCGGGACAGGGAGTTACGAGCAGTACTTC
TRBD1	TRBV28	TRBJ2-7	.	CASSLLGQGREQYF	TGTGCCAGCAGTTTATTGGGACAGGGTCGCGAGCAGTACTTC
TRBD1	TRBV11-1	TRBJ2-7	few	CASSIIGTGLDEQYF	TGTGCCAGCAGTATAATCGGGACAGGTTTGGACGAGCAGTACTTC
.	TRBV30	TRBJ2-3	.	CAWSAGGIADTQYF	TGTGCCTGGAGTGCTGGCGGGATCGCAGATACGCAGTATTTT
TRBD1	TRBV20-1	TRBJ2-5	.	CSARQRQGRQETQYF	TGCAGTGCTAGGCAAAGACAGGGGAGGCAAGAGACCCAGTACTTC
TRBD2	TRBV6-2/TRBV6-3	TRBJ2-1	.	CASHRTRTSVGNEQFF	TGTGCCAGCCATCGGACGAGGACTAGCGTGGGCAATGAGCAGTTCTTC
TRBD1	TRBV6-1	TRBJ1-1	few	CASSSRTGAEAFF	TGTGCCAGCAGCTCCCGGACAGGGGCTGAAGCTTTCTTC
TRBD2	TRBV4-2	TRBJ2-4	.	CASSRGTSGNIQYF	TGTGCCAGCAGCCGAGGGACTAGCGGTAACATTCAGTACTTC
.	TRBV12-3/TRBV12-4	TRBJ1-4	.	CASSSGTRNEKLFF	TGTGCCAGCAGTTCGGGGACACGGAATGAAAAACTGTTTTTT
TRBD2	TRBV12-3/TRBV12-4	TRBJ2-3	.	CASSLRLAPDTQYF	TGTGCCAGCAGTTTAAGACTAGCGCCAGATACGCAGTATTTT
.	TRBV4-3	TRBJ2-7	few	CASSQDLEGIYEQYF	TGCGCCAGCAGCCAAGATTTGGAGGGGATCTACGAGCAGTACTTC
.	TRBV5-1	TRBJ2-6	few	CASSLPDSGANVLTF	TGCGCCAGCAGCTTGCCGGACTCTGGGGCCAACGTCCTGACTTTC
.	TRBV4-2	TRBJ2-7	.	CASSLSGTFIVEQYF	TGTGCCAGCAGCCTCTCGGGGACTTTCATTGTCGAGCAGTACTTC
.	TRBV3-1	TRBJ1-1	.	CTSSHTPGVTEAFF	TGTACCAGCAGCCATACCCCTGGGGTCACTGAAGCTTTCTTT
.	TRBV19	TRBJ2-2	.	CASIQPNTGELFF	TGTGCCAGTATACAGCCGAACACCGGGGAGCTGTTTTTT
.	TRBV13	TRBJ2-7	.	CASSLGVQYEQYF	TGTGCCAGCAGCTTAGGCGTCCAGTACGAGCAGTACTTC
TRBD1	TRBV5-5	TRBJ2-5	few	CASSLRQGETQYF	TGTGCCAGCAGCCTTAGACAGGGTGAGACCCAGTACTTC
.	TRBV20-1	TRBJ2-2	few	CSATDNTGELFF	TGCAGTGCCACAGACAACACCGGGGAGCTGTTTTTT
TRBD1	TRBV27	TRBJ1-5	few	CASSLDGQGAFQPQHF	TGTGCCAGCAGTTTGGACGGACAGGGGGCTTTTCAGCCCCAGCATTTT
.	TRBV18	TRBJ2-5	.	CASSPPRTFQETQYF	TGTGCCAGCTCACCACCCCGGACATTTCAAGAGACCCAGTACTTC
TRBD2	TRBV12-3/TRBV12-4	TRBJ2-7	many	CASSLGTRANEQYF	TGTGCCAGCAGTTTGGGGACTAGGGCCAACGAGCAGTACTTC